This TCR beta chain is drawn from a study of T-cell memory formation after mild COVID-19. In its sample, this clonotype was seen a few times. TCRdb passed the 5' RACE reads through MiXCR, listing each CDR3 protein once. Among 190,000 or so distinct CDR3 sequences listed, 20% to 25% were seen once. The clonotype originates from an adult woman who had mild COVID-19 (a few samples of this study predate the infection). Cell type and time point are not known. The sample was PBMCs or a T cell subset sorted from them (not recorded which).

The CDR3 spells CASSQAWASGGETEQFF. The CDR3 bases are TGCGCCAGCAGCCAAGCTTGGGCTAGCGGGGGGGAGACTGAGCAGTTCTTC. The chain combines TRBV4-1 with TRBJ2-1, with 12 bases that match TRBD2. Looked up from germline, CDR1 is MGHRA and CDR2 is YSYEKL. The CDR3 contains 17 residues. V shed 1 base and J 9 bases; nucleotides not matched to a gene: 10.